This T cell receptor (beta chain) was recorded in a study of shared clonotypes between healthy human individuals. Measured with immunoSEQ multiplex PCR; TCRdb has only the in-frame clones, and not every one. Among 2 million to 2.5 million clones, 85% to 95% were seen once, and the ten largest hold around 0.13%. Trimming removed 0 bases at V and 5 bases at J, with 14 bases between. CDR3 length: 15 residues. Germline-derived CDR1 and CDR2 are SGDLS and YYNGEE. The source material was naive CD4+ T cells sorted from blood. Subset given: CD45RA+ positively selected. The chain is built from TRBV9 and TRBJ2-5, with a tentative D call TRBD2 (6 bases). The clonotype originates from a man younger than 35 in good health. As DNA, the CDR3 is TGTGCCAGCAGCGTAGCCGGGGGATTAGTGGAGACCCAGTACTTC. It codes for CASSVAGGLVETQYF. Full variable domain (rest looked up from reference TRBV9 and TRBJ2-5): DSGVTQTPKHLITATGQRVTLRCSPRSGDLSVYWYQQSLDQGLQFLIQYYNGEERAKGNILERFSAQQFPDLHSELNLSSLELGDSALYFCASSVAGGLVETQYFGPGTRLLVL.